A selection of T cell receptor beta chains follows, all from one sample in a study of radiation and T cells in renal cell carcinoma. Clones were sequenced by immunoSEQ multiplex PCR, and TCRdb holds only the in-frame ones, with some missing. The sample holds 140,000 or so clones, 70% to 90% seen once. The sequencing used blood, collected from a patient whose treatment included radiotherapy and nephrectomy. The receptors derive from a woman aged 45-65 years with renal cell carcinoma. The CDR3 runs from the conserved cysteine through the conserved F or W. The D gene is left open where the match is weak. Rows give clone size only sometimes, using once, few, many, or a class for an expanded clone.

abundance	j_gene	v_gene	d_gene	CDR3aa	CDR3nt
few	TRBJ1-1	TRBV2	NA	CASSSLPRSEAFF	TGTGCCAGCAGTTCGCTCCCTCGGTCTGAAGCTTTCTTT
few	TRBJ1-1	TRBV7-9	NA	CASSLLSDTEAFF	TGTGCCAGCAGCTTATTATCGGACACTGAAGCTTTCTTT
NA	TRBJ2-7	TRBV19	TRBD2	CASSMGGVASPDYEQYF	TGTGCCAGTAGTATGGGAGGGGTTGCTAGCCCAGACTACGAGCAGTACTTC
NA	TRBJ2-3	TRBV7-2	NA	CASSRNGLDTQYF	TGTGCCAGCAGCCGAAACGGATTGGATACGCAGTATTTT
NA	TRBJ1-5	TRBV7-9	TRBD1	CASSLGTGIEQPQHF	TGTGCCAGCAGCTTAGGGACAGGGATAGAGCAGCCCCAGCATTTT
once	TRBJ2-7	TRBV21-1	NA	CASSKTSERKVHEQYF	TGTGCCAGCAGCAAAACGTCCGAAAGGAAAGTCCACGAGCAGTACTTC
NA	TRBJ1-6	TRBV6-6	TRBD1	CASRGTGDSPLHF	TGTGCCAGCAGGGGGACAGGGGATTCACCCCTCCACTTT
NA	TRBJ2-2	TRBV19	NA	CASGVTGELFF	TGTGCCAGTGGGGTCACCGGGGAGCTGTTTTTT
few	TRBJ2-3	TRBV12-5	TRBD2	CASGAGLAGTDTQYF	TGTGCTAGTGGGGCGGGACTAGCGGGAACAGATACGCAGTATTTT
NA	TRBJ1-2	TRBV5-4	TRBD1	CASSLGARGADYGYTF	TGTGCCAGCAGCTTGGGCGCCAGGGGGGCAGACTATGGCTACACCTTC
NA	TRBJ2-1	TRBV2	NA	CASSVANEQFF	TGTGCCAGCAGTGTGGCCAACGAGCAGTTCTTC
NA	TRBJ2-2	TRBV7-2	NA	CASSLADSGNTGELFF	TGTGCCAGCAGCTTAGCGGACTCAGGGAACACCGGGGAGCTGTTTTTT
once	TRBJ2-5	TRBV7-2	NA	CASSLSQIQETQYF	TGTGCCAGCAGCTTAAGCCAAATACAAGAGACCCAGTACTTC
NA	TRBJ1-1	TRBV19	TRBD1	CASSEQGGRLEEAFF	TGTGCCAGTAGTGAACAGGGGGGTCGTTTAGAAGAAGCTTTCTTT
NA	TRBJ2-5	TRBV5-8	TRBD1	CASRTRGLETQYF	TGTGCCAGCCGGACCAGGGGGCTGGAGACCCAGTACTTC
NA	TRBJ2-7	TRBV5-4	TRBD1	CASSQDRGYEQYF	TGTGCCAGCAGCCAGGACAGGGGCTACGAGCAGTACTTC
NA	TRBJ1-3	TRBV6-1	TRBD1	CASSEKGQAFSGNTIYF	TGTGCCAGCAGTGAAAAGGGACAGGCCTTCTCTGGAAACACCATATATTTT
NA	TRBJ1-4	TRBV7-2	NA	CASSAEVGSTNEKLFF	TGTGCCAGCAGCGCGGAAGTTGGGTCAACTAATGAAAAACTGTTTTTT
NA	TRBJ2-3	TRBV6-1	NA	CASSEVGGSTDTQYF	TGTGCCAGCAGTGAAGTAGGCGGCAGCACAGATACGCAGTATTTT
NA	TRBJ1-4	TRBV5-5	TRBD1	CASSLIPGQTEKLFF	TGTGCCAGCAGCTTAATACCGGGACAGACAGAAAAACTGTTTTTT
NA	TRBJ2-7	TRBV27	NA	CASSLGPAYEQYF	TGTGCCAGCAGTTTAGGGCCAGCCTACGAGCAGTACTTC
NA	TRBJ1-2	TRBV28	NA	CASSSLGRAYGYTF	TGTGCCAGCAGTTCTCTCGGGAGGGCCTATGGCTACACCTTC
NA	TRBJ2-7	TRBV7-9	NA	CASSSNLDSSYEQYF	TGTGCCAGCAGCTCAAACCTGGACAGCTCCTACGAGCAGTACTTC
NA	TRBJ1-4	TRBV7-8	TRBD1	CASSLEGRGPDNEKLFF	TGTGCCAGCAGCTTAGAGGGCAGGGGGCCGGATAATGAAAAACTGTTTTTT
NA	TRBJ2-7	TRBV19	TRBD1	CASSMSGTGISYEQYF	TGTGCCAGTAGTATGTCCGGGACAGGGATCTCCTACGAGCAGTACTTC
few	TRBJ1-5	TRBV6-1	NA	CASNDRQPQHF	TGTGCCAGCAACGACAGACAGCCCCAGCATTTT
NA	TRBJ2-7	TRBV7-8	TRBD1	CASIFTGQGSGEQYF	TGTGCCAGCATTTTTACGGGACAGGGATCTGGCGAGCAGTACTTC
NA	TRBJ1-2	TRBV6-5	NA	CASSYSYRDDDGYTF	TGTGCCAGCAGTTACAGCTACCGGGACGATGATGGCTACACCTTC
NA	TRBJ2-3	TRBV5-6	TRBD2	CASSFPGLAGTDTQYF	TGTGCCAGCAGCTTCCCGGGACTAGCGGGGACAGATACGCAGTATTTT
NA	TRBJ1-1	TRBV7-2	TRBD1	CASSHLFGQGPYEAFF	TGTGCCAGCAGCCACTTATTTGGACAGGGGCCTTACGAAGCTTTCTTT
NA	TRBJ2-7	TRBV28	TRBD2	CASSFSGRAHEQYF	TGTGCCAGCAGTTTTAGCGGGAGGGCCCACGAGCAGTACTTC
NA	TRBJ1-3	TRBV9	NA	CASSPDMSSGNTIYF	TGTGCCAGCAGCCCAGACATGAGCTCTGGAAACACCATATATTTT
NA	TRBJ2-1	TRBV4-2	NA	CASSQGTEAYNEQFF	TGTGCCAGCAGCCAAGGGACTGAGGCCTACAATGAGCAGTTCTTC
few	TRBJ1-1	TRBV4-2	NA	CASSQDFRSEAFF	TGTGCCAGCAGCCAAGATTTCAGGAGTGAAGCTTTCTTT
NA	TRBJ2-2	TRBV6-5	TRBD1	CASNQGATGELFF	TGTGCCAGCAATCAGGGGGCGACCGGGGAGCTGTTTTTT
NA	TRBJ2-3	TRBV2	NA	CASSMTITDTQYF	TGTGCCAGCAGTATGACTATCACAGATACGCAGTATTTT
NA	TRBJ2-3	TRBV6-4	NA	CASASEGWDTQYF	TGTGCCAGCGCGAGCGAAGGGTGGGATACGCAGTATTTT
NA	TRBJ2-6	TRBV19	NA	CASSAVPDSGANVLTF	TGTGCCAGTAGTGCAGTACCAGACTCTGGGGCCAACGTCCTGACTTTC
few	TRBJ2-2	TRBV10-1	TRBD1	CASMSDRGIGELFF	TGCGCCAGCATGTCGGACAGGGGCATCGGGGAGCTGTTTTTT
NA	TRBJ2-7	TRBV5-4	TRBD2	CASSPSRGGVYEQYF	TGTGCCAGCAGCCCCTCGCGGGGGGGGGTCTACGAGCAGTACTTC